These T cell receptor beta chains were read from a single sample in a study of Ad26.COV2.S vaccination and SARS-CoV-2 variants. Sequenced by immunoSEQ multiplex PCR; TCRdb stores in-frame clones only, minus some. Of roughly 420,000 clones in the sample, 88% were seen once. The sequenced sample was peripheral blood, obtained in a trial of Ad26.COV2.S vaccine versus placebo. All receptors come from a person between 18 and 59 years old who received the Ad26.COV2.S COVID-19 vaccine or a placebo. Both conserved end residues are part of each CDR3. Each record gives: V gene, J gene, D gene, CDR3 protein, CDR3 DNA. D genes are given only for firm matches.

v_gene: TRBV4-3; j_gene: TRBJ2-5; d_gene: -; CDR3aa: CASSQEIWRMGETQYF; CDR3nt: TGCGCCAGCAGCCAAGAAATATGGCGTATGGGGGAGACCCAGTACTTC
v_gene: TRBV6-2/TRBV6-3; j_gene: TRBJ2-5; d_gene: -; CDR3aa: CASSPDRHAKTQYF; CDR3nt: TGTGCCAGCAGTCCCGACAGGCACGCAAAGACCCAGTACTTC
v_gene: TRBV6-2/TRBV6-3; j_gene: TRBJ1-2; d_gene: -; CDR3aa: CASSSLQQGGRYGYTF; CDR3nt: TGTGCCAGCAGTTCCCTCCAACAGGGCGGAAGATATGGCTACACCTTC
v_gene: TRBV4-3; j_gene: TRBJ2-1; d_gene: -; CDR3aa: CASSHQDSSYNEQFF; CDR3nt: TGCGCCAGCAGCCACCAGGATAGCTCCTACAATGAGCAGTTCTTC
v_gene: TRBV30; j_gene: TRBJ2-5; d_gene: -; CDR3aa: CAWTGGARDQETQYF; CDR3nt: TGTGCCTGGACGGGTGGGGCGCGAGACCAAGAGACCCAGTACTTC
v_gene: TRBV3-1/TRBV3-2; j_gene: TRBJ1-3; d_gene: -; CDR3aa: CASSQITGDSGNTIYF; CDR3nt: TGTGCCAGCAGCCAGATAACCGGGGACTCTGGAAACACCATATATTTT
v_gene: TRBV5-1; j_gene: TRBJ2-7; d_gene: -; CDR3aa: CASGIGESGTYEQYF; CDR3nt: TGCGCCAGCGGCATAGGGGAAAGTGGGACCTACGAGCAGTACTTC
v_gene: TRBV10-3; j_gene: TRBJ2-3; d_gene: -; CDR3aa: CAISDSRRGGTDTQYF; CDR3nt: TGTGCCATCAGTGACTCTCGGCGGGGCGGCACAGATACGCAGTATTTT
v_gene: TRBV6-5; j_gene: TRBJ2-2; d_gene: -; CDR3aa: CASTGFTGELFF; CDR3nt: TGTGCCAGCACCGGTTTTACCGGGGAGCTGTTTTTT
v_gene: TRBV7-8; j_gene: TRBJ2-3; d_gene: -; CDR3aa: CASSLEVGGITDTQYF; CDR3nt: TGTGCCAGCAGCTTAGAAGTCGGCGGGATCACAGATACGCAGTATTTT
v_gene: TRBV10-3; j_gene: TRBJ2-7; d_gene: -; CDR3aa: CAISESEVGAEGLF; CDR3nt: TGTGCCATCAGTGAGTCGGAGGTGGGAGCAGAAGGACTATTC
v_gene: TRBV28; j_gene: TRBJ1-2; d_gene: -; CDR3aa: CASSSPSVGNFYGYTF; CDR3nt: TGTGCCAGCAGTTCACCCAGTGTAGGGAATTTCTATGGCTACACCTTC
v_gene: TRBV5-8; j_gene: TRBJ1-1; d_gene: TRBD1; CDR3aa: CASSIRDSEAFF; CDR3nt: TGTGCCAGCAGCATCCGGGACAGTGAAGCTTTCTTT
v_gene: TRBV5-1; j_gene: TRBJ2-7; d_gene: TRBD1; CDR3aa: CASSLEVRFGTGGSYEQYF; CDR3nt: TGCGCCAGCAGCTTGGAAGTTAGGTTCGGGACAGGGGGTTCCTACGAGCAGTACTTC
v_gene: TRBV6-6; j_gene: TRBJ1-5; d_gene: -; CDR3aa: CASQQRSNQPQHF; CDR3nt: TGTGCCAGCCAACAGCGTAGCAATCAGCCCCAGCATTTT
v_gene: TRBV11-2; j_gene: TRBJ1-1; d_gene: -; CDR3aa: CASSLIRDPTNTEAFF; CDR3nt: TGTGCCAGCAGCTTAATCAGGGATCCCACGAACACTGAAGCTTTCTTT
v_gene: TRBV9; j_gene: TRBJ1-2; d_gene: -; CDR3aa: CASSVATGRNGRYGYTF; CDR3nt: TGTGCCAGCAGCGTAGCTACAGGGAGGAATGGTCGATATGGCTACACCTTC
v_gene: TRBV7-8; j_gene: TRBJ2-7; d_gene: TRBD2; CDR3aa: CASSRNRDYPYEQYF; CDR3nt: TGTGCCAGCAGCAGAAACCGGGACTACCCGTACGAGCAGTACTTC
v_gene: TRBV28; j_gene: TRBJ2-3; d_gene: TRBD2; CDR3aa: CASNGGGTDTQYF; CDR3nt: TGTGCCAGCAATGGGGGGGGGACAGATACGCAGTATTTT
v_gene: TRBV19; j_gene: TRBJ2-2; d_gene: -; CDR3aa: CASSMPWGLTGELFF; CDR3nt: TGTGCCAGTAGTATGCCATGGGGGCTTACCGGGGAGCTGTTTTTT
v_gene: TRBV4-2; j_gene: TRBJ1-2; d_gene: -; CDR3aa: CASSQTNRYYGYTF; CDR3nt: TGTGCCAGCAGCCAAACGAACCGGTACTATGGCTACACCTTC
v_gene: TRBV7-9; j_gene: TRBJ2-3; d_gene: TRBD2; CDR3aa: CASTNRLAGGTDTQYF; CDR3nt: TGTGCCAGCACCAACCGGCTAGCGGGGGGTACAGATACGCAGTATTTT